Listed below are T cell receptor beta chains from one sample, sequenced in a study of blood T cell repertoires in COVID-19. Profiled with immunoSEQ multiplex PCR; TCRdb holds only in-frame clones, not every one. This sample carries roughly 63,000 clones, roughly 78% of them seen once, and the ten largest clones take 30% to 40%. Sequenced sample: peripheral blood. These TCRs come from a human donor in a cohort sampled during active COVID-19. Both conserved end residues are part of each CDR3. D genes are given only for firm matches. The size of a clone is reported for some rows only, either as once, few or many, or as a class for expanded clones.

>TRBJ1-1|-|-|TRBV19
CASSIKPMGAEAFF
TGTGCCAGTAGTATAAAGCCCATGGGCGCTGAAGCTTTCTTT
>TRBJ2-2|TRBD2|-|TRBV15
CATARTSGTGELFF
TGTGCCACAGCTCGGACTAGCGGGACCGGGGAGCTGTTTTTT
>TRBJ2-3|TRBD2|-|TRBV9
CASGASGSGDTQYF
TGTGCCAGCGGGGCTAGCGGGAGTGGGGATACGCAGTATTTT
>TRBJ1-3|-|many|TRBV5-6
CASSLQFSGNTIYF
TGTGCCAGCAGCTTACAGTTCTCTGGAAACACCATATATTTT
>TRBJ2-1|TRBD2|-|TRBV19
CASSIVTSGRRNEQFF
TGTGCCAGTAGTATAGTGACTAGCGGGAGGAGGAATGAGCAGTTCTTC
>TRBJ1-5|TRBD1|-|TRBV2
CASNQGGNQPQHF
TGTGCCAGCAATCAGGGGGGCAATCAGCCCCAGCATTTT
>TRBJ2-5|TRBD2|-|TRBV5-6
CASSLLAGGGETQYF
TGTGCCAGCAGCTTGCTGGCGGGAGGGGGAGAGACCCAGTACTTC
>TRBJ2-1|TRBD2|-|TRBV7-6
CASSQIAGTYNEQFF
TGTGCCAGCAGTCAAATAGCGGGGACCTACAATGAGCAGTTCTTC
>TRBJ1-2|TRBD1|once|TRBV18
CASSPMGQGNYGYTF
TGTGCCAGCTCACCAATGGGACAGGGTAACTATGGCTACACCTTC
>TRBJ1-4|-|-|TRBV7-9
CASSLGARSNEKLFF
TGTGCCAGCAGCTTAGGCGCCCGGAGTAATGAAAAACTGTTTTTT
>TRBJ2-1|TRBD2|once|TRBV11-3
CASSTLAGGYNEQFF
TGTGCCAGCAGCACTCTTGCGGGAGGGTACAATGAGCAGTTCTTC
>TRBJ1-1|-|-|TRBV7-2
CASSLSSTQNTEAFF
TGTGCCAGCAGCTTAAGCTCGACTCAGAACACTGAAGCTTTCTTT
>TRBJ1-3|-|-|TRBV30
CAWAPSGGNTIYF
TGTGCCTGGGCGCCCTCGGGGGGAAACACCATATATTTT
>TRBJ1-1|-|-|TRBV21-1
CASSKVAGARILSEAFF
TGTGCCAGCAGCAAAGTGGCGGGGGCTAGAATACTTTCTGAAGCTTTCTTT
>TRBJ2-3|-|many|TRBV6-5
CASRISGFGTDTQYF
TGTGCCAGCAGGATAAGCGGGTTTGGCACAGATACGCAGTATTTT
>TRBJ1-5|-|-|TRBV3-1/TRBV3-2
CASSQEGAGNQPQHF
TGTGCCAGCAGCCAAGAGGGGGCTGGCAATCAGCCCCAGCATTTT
>TRBJ2-1|-|-|TRBV5-1
CASSLAGGQSNEQFF
TGCGCCAGCAGCTTGGCCGGCGGGCAATCTAATGAGCAGTTCTTC
>TRBJ2-7|-|-|TRBV7-2
CASSLGSVSSYEQYF
TGTGCCAGCAGCTTAGGTAGCGTGAGCTCCTACGAGCAGTACTTC
>TRBJ1-3|-|many|TRBV6-5
CASSGRGENTIYF
TGTGCCAGCAGCGGGAGAGGGGAAAACACCATATATTTT
>TRBJ2-7|-|-|TRBV15
CATSRLGGYEQYF
TGTGCCACCAGCAGATTGGGAGGTTACGAGCAGTACTTC
>TRBJ2-5|-|-|TRBV19
CASTVGGLGQETQYF
TGTGCCAGTACCGTGGGAGGACTGGGGCAAGAGACCCAGTACTTC
>TRBJ2-7|-|-|TRBV21-1
CATEWPWGVLSGEQYF
TGTGCCACCGAATGGCCCTGGGGGGTTCTCTCTGGCGAGCAGTACTTC
>TRBJ2-7|-|once|TRBV30
CAWSLNRDEQYF
TGTGCCTGGAGTCTAAACAGGGACGAGCAGTACTTC
>TRBJ2-3|TRBD2|few|TRBV28
CASTDSGKGTDTQYF
TGTGCCAGCACCGACAGCGGGAAAGGGACAGATACGCAGTATTTT
>TRBJ2-1|TRBD2|few|TRBV4-2
CASSQDTSGYNEQFF
TGTGCCAGCAGCCAAGATACTAGCGGCTACAATGAGCAGTTCTTC
>TRBJ1-2|-|-|TRBV5-1
CASSLQGLEGYTF
TGCGCCAGCAGCTTACAGGGATTGGAGGGCTACACCTTC
>TRBJ2-1|TRBD2|-|TRBV11-2
CASSPIAGFYNEQFF
TGTGCCAGCAGCCCAATAGCGGGATTCTACAATGAGCAGTTCTTC
>TRBJ2-4|-|-|TRBV5-4
CASSSPHTGNKNIQYF
TGTGCCAGCAGCTCCCCCCATACCGGGAACAAAAACATTCAGTACTTC
>TRBJ2-6|-|-|TRBV6-5
CASSFQGSSGANVLTF
TGTGCCAGCAGTTTTCAGGGCTCCTCTGGGGCCAACGTCCTGACTTTC
>TRBJ2-6|TRBD1|-|TRBV30
CAWSLDRTSGANVLTF
TGTGCCTGGAGCCTGGACAGGACATCTGGGGCCAACGTCCTGACTTTC
>TRBJ1-5|-|-|TRBV2
CASSEVRQFNQPQHF
TGTGCCAGCAGTGAAGTGAGACAGTTTAATCAGCCCCAGCATTTT
>TRBJ2-1|TRBD2|-|TRBV20-1
CSSSGTSGRAYNEQFF
TGCAGTTCTAGTGGGACTAGCGGGAGGGCGTACAATGAGCAGTTCTTC
>TRBJ2-7|-|-|TRBV24-1
CASAGGGAWDEQYF
TGTGCCTCCGCTGGAGGGGGCGCTTGGGACGAGCAGTACTTC
>TRBJ2-5|TRBD2|-|TRBV12-5
CASGLGLAGQETQYF
TGTGCTAGTGGTTTGGGACTAGCTGGGCAAGAGACCCAGTACTTC
>TRBJ2-2|TRBD2|-|TRBV7-2
CASSPRLATQTGELFF
TGTGCCAGCAGCCCCCGACTAGCGACACAAACCGGGGAGCTGTTTTTT
>TRBJ1-4|-|once|TRBV5-8
CASSLRPGSTNEKLFF
TGTGCCAGCAGCTTACGTCCAGGATCAACTAATGAAAAACTGTTTTTT
>TRBJ1-1|TRBD1|-|TRBV27
CASSSQTGGRNTEAFF
TGTGCCAGCAGTTCACAGACAGGGGGACGGAACACTGAAGCTTTCTTT
>TRBJ2-7|TRBD2|-|TRBV19
CASSSGTSATYEQYF
TGTGCCAGTAGTTCCGGGACTAGCGCGACCTACGAGCAGTACTTC
>TRBJ1-1|-|-|TRBV5-5
CASSLGLRGVNTEAFF
TGTGCCAGCAGCTTGGGTCTAAGGGGCGTGAACACTGAAGCTTTCTTT
>TRBJ2-1|TRBD2|-|TRBV29-1
CSVSRGRGDNEQFF
TGCAGCGTCAGCCGAGGGAGGGGAGACAATGAGCAGTTCTTC
>TRBJ2-7|TRBD2|-|TRBV5-1
CASSLTTSGGSYEQYF
TGCGCCAGCAGCCTTACTACTAGCGGCGGCTCCTACGAGCAGTACTTC
>TRBJ1-4|-|-|TRBV18
CASSGGQNEKLFF
TGTGCCAGCTCGGGGGGGCAAAATGAAAAACTGTTTTTT
>TRBJ2-7|TRBD1|-|TRBV5-1
CASSPPGQGEGEQYF
TGCGCCAGCAGCCCCCCGGGACAGGGTGAGGGCGAGCAGTACTTC
>TRBJ1-1|TRBD1|-|TRBV5-4
CASSQGQRNTEAFF
TGTGCCAGCAGCCAGGGACAGCGGAACACTGAAGCTTTCTTT
>TRBJ1-1|TRBD1|few|TRBV30
CASHRRTGSMNTEAFF
TGTGCCTCCCACCGGAGGACAGGGAGTATGAACACTGAAGCTTTCTTT
>TRBJ1-1|-|-|TRBV18
CASSPPTGVTEAFF
TGTGCCAGCTCACCACCTACGGGGGTGACTGAAGCTTTCTTT
>TRBJ2-7|-|-|TRBV5-4
CASSLGVGGSSYEQYF
TGTGCCAGCAGCTTGGGAGTCGGGGGAAGCTCCTACGAGCAGTACTTC
>TRBJ2-7|-|-|TRBV4-2
CASSQDQTDPRGEQYF
TGTGCCAGCAGCCAAGATCAGACAGATCCTCGAGGCGAGCAGTACTTC
>TRBJ2-3|TRBD2|-|TRBV24-1
CATSDRTSGGPTDTQYF
TGTGCCACCAGTGATAGGACTAGCGGGGGACCCACAGATACGCAGTATTTT